A single TCR beta chain is shown here with its context. Naive-designated CD8 cells lacked CD45RO, were positively enriched for CCR7, and omitted terminally differentiated effector memory CD45RA+ cells. The V gene lost 5 bases and the J gene lost 3 bases, with 13 bases spanning the gap. Germline V gene data show CDR1 as PRHDT and CDR2 as FYEKMQ (reference sequence). This CDR3 region has 15 residues. This sample was included in a study of shared clonotypes between healthy human individuals. Sequenced by immunoSEQ multiplex PCR; TCRdb stores in-frame clones only, minus some. The sample lists roughly 2.1 million clones; roughly 91% were seen once.

Sequenced sample: naive CD8+ T cells from PBMCs. The clonotype was recovered from a man younger than 35 in good health. Some clones in this sample may be carry-over from other donors' samples. The chain combines TRBV13 with TRBJ2-2, with D uncertain. This CDR3 is CASSPGTHYTGELFF. CDR3 nucleotide sequence: TGTGCCAGCAGCCCCGGTACCCATTACACCGGGGAGCTGTTTTTT.